The rows below give T cell receptor beta chains drawn from one sample of a study of cytomegalovirus exposure and HLA in healthy donors. Assay: immunoSEQ multiplex PCR; the TCRdb copy retains only in-frame clones and omits some. The data show 150,000 to 200,000 clones, with 65% to 70% seen just once and 3.5% to 5.5% held by the top ten. Sequencing was carried out using PBMCs. Source of these receptors: a young woman in good health and CMV-seropositive. Each CDR3 is given with its conserved first and last residue. A D gene is named only where the DNA matches it firmly. Clone size is given for some rows only: seen once, a few or many times, or a class if the clone is expanded.

D: -
J: TRBJ2-7
size: few
V: TRBV19
CDR3: CASSPGQTYEQYF
DNA: TGTGCCAGTAGTCCCGGACAAACCTACGAGCAGTACTTC

D: -
J: TRBJ1-1
size: -
V: TRBV30
CDR3: CAWSEGTYTEAFF
DNA: TGTGCCTGGAGTGAGGGGACTTACACTGAAGCTTTCTTT

D: TRBD2
J: TRBJ2-1
size: -
V: TRBV30
CDR3: CAWSVLAGIKDEQFF
DNA: TGTGCCTGGAGTGTATTAGCGGGGATTAAAGATGAGCAGTTCTTC

D: TRBD1
J: TRBJ2-7
size: -
V: TRBV19
CDR3: CASRTTGTGAYEQYF
DNA: TGTGCCAGTAGAACTACCGGGACAGGGGCCTACGAGCAGTACTTC

D: TRBD1
J: TRBJ2-7
size: -
V: TRBV27
CDR3: CASSVVQGYEQYF
DNA: TGTGCCAGCAGTGTCGTACAGGGGTACGAGCAGTACTTC

D: TRBD1
J: TRBJ2-1
size: -
V: TRBV4-1
CDR3: CASSQSRDRGWDEQFF
DNA: TGCGCCAGCAGCCAGTCACGGGACAGGGGGTGGGATGAGCAGTTCTTC

D: TRBD1
J: TRBJ2-1
size: -
V: TRBV28
CDR3: CAVARGPSNYNEQFF
DNA: TGTGCCGTCGCCAGGGGGCCCAGCAATTACAATGAGCAGTTCTTC

D: -
J: TRBJ1-5
size: -
V: TRBV28
CDR3: CASSFIGGNQPQHF
DNA: TGTGCCAGCAGTTTTATCGGGGGCAATCAGCCCCAGCATTTT

D: -
J: TRBJ2-5
size: -
V: TRBV7-9
CDR3: CASSLMDMVTETQYF
DNA: TGTGCCAGCAGTCTTATGGACATGGTTACAGAGACCCAGTACTTC

D: TRBD2
J: TRBJ2-3
size: -
V: TRBV9
CDR3: CASSVERELDTQYF
DNA: TGTGCCAGCAGCGTGGAGCGGGAGCTGGATACGCAGTATTTT

D: -
J: TRBJ1-5
size: few
V: TRBV18
CDR3: CASSRGQGNQPQHF
DNA: TGTGCCAGCTCACGGGGCCAGGGAAATCAGCCCCAGCATTTT

D: -
J: TRBJ1-5
size: -
V: TRBV16
CDR3: CASSHSHQPQHF
DNA: TGTGCCAGCAGCCATAGCCATCAGCCCCAGCATTTT

D: -
J: TRBJ1-1
size: -
V: TRBV7-2
CDR3: CASSLDSRNTEAFF
DNA: TGTGCCAGCAGTTTGGACAGTAGGAACACTGAAGCTTTCTTT

D: -
J: TRBJ1-1
size: few
V: TRBV7-6
CDR3: CASSLTAMNTEAFF
DNA: TGTGCCAGCAGCTTGACAGCGATGAACACTGAAGCTTTCTTT

D: TRBD1
J: TRBJ2-1
size: few
V: TRBV28
CDR3: CASSSGQGTEEQFF
DNA: TGTGCCAGCAGTTCAGGACAGGGGACTGAAGAGCAGTTCTTC

D: TRBD1
J: TRBJ2-1
size: -
V: TRBV5-8
CDR3: CASSLLYRGSYNEQFF
DNA: TGTGCCAGCAGCTTACTATACAGGGGCTCCTACAATGAGCAGTTCTTC